This section outlines one T cell receptor beta chain sequence together with its context. These data originate in a study of blood T cell repertoires in COVID-19. Study context: Whether acute or convalescent, the COVID-19 samples came from the United States, Italy and Spain. In each case, the material was cDNA or gDNA derived from T cells, B-cell-depleted T cells, or PBMCs.

Trimming stripped 0 bases from V and 7 bases from J, with 12 bases between. Per the germline V gene, CDR1 is MNHEY and CDR2 is SVGEGT. The length of the CDR3 is 14 residues. In the study's own analysis: By means of reference gene primer amplification, nucleated cell counts were estimated. Some clones are missing from TCRdb's copy, which holds only in-frame ones; the method was immunoSEQ multiplex PCR. Clone size and the V and J calls come from that table; the DNA yielded D and trimming. The sample yields tens of thousands of clones, roughly four fifths seen once. Sequences were obtained from peripheral blood. The chain combines TRBV6-2 or TRBV6-3 with TRBJ1-2; no clear D gene. The source of this sequence is a woman aged 80 or over with active or convalescent COVID-19. The CDR3 sequence is CASSYSPGMVGYTF. The CDR3 DNA reads TGTGCCAGCAGTTACTCGCCGGGGATGGTTGGCTACACCTTC.